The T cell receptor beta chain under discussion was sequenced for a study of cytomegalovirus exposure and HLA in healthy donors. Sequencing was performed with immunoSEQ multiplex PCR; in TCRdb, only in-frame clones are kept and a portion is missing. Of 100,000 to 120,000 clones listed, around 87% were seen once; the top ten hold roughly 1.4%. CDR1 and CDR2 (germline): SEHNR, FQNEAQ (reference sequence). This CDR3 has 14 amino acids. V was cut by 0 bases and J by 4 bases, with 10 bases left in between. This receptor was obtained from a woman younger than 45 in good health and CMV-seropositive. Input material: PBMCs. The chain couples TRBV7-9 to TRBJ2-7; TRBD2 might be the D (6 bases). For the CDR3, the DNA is TGTGCCAGCAGCTTAGCCCGGGGGAATTACGAGCAGTACTTC. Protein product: CASSLARGNYEQYF. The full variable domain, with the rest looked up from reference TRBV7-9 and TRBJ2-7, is DTGVSQNPRHKITKRGQNVTFRCDPISEHNRLYWYRQTLGQGPEFLTYFQNEAQLEKSRLLSDRFSAERPKGSFSTLEIQRTEQGDSAMYLCASSLARGNYEQYFGPGTRLTVT.